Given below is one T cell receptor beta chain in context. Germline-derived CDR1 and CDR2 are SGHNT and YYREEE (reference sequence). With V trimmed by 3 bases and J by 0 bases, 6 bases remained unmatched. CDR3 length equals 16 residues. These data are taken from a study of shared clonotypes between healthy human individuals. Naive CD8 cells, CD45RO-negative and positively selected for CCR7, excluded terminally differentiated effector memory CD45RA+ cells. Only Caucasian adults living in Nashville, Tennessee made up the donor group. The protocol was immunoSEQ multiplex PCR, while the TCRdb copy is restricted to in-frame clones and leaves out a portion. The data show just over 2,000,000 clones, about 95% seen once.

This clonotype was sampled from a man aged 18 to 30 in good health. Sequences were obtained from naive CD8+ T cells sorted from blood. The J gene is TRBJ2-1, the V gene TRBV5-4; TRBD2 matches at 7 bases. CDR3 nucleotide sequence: TGTGCCAGCAGCTCCAGAGCGGGGAGCTCCTACAATGAGCAGTTCTTC. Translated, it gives CASSSRAGSSYNEQFF.